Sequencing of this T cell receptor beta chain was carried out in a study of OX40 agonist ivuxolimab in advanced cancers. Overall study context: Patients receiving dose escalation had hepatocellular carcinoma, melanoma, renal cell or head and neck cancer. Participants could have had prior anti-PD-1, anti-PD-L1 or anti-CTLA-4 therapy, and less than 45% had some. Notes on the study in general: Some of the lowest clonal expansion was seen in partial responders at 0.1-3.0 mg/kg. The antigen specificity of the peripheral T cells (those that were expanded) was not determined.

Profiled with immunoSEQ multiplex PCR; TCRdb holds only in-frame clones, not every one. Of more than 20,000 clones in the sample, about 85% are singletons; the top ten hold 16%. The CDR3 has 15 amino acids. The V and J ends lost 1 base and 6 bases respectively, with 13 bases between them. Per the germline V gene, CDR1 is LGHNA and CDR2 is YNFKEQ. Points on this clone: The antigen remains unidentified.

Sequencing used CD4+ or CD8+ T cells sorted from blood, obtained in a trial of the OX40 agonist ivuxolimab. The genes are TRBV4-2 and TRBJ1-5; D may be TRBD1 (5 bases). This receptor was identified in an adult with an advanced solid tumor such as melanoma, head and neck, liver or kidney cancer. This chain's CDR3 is CASSQVGGAPQPQHF. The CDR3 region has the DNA TGTGCCAGCAGCCAAGTGGGTGGGGCGCCTCAGCCCCAGCATTTT.